This TCR beta chain derives from a study of T cell repertoires in cytomegalovirus infection. Study-level information: Public TCR beta signature analysis indicated the presence of both CMV infection and matching HLA type.

CDR3 length: 15 amino acids. CDR1 MDHEN and CDR2 SYDVKM come from the germline V gene. V dropped 6 bases and J dropped 7 bases, with 21 bases sitting between them. TCRdb redid the calling of the reads with MiXCR, one entry per CDR3 protein. The repertoire holds about 100,000 distinct CDR3 sequences, with more than 20% as singletons. The sequence derives from a human donor in good health (CMV status not recorded). Some clones in this sample may be carry-over from other donors' samples. The V gene is TRBV28, the J gene TRBJ1-1, with a possible D match to TRBD1 (5 bases). Sequencing input: CD8+ T cells from PBMCs. The CDR3 spells CASSLGTSGGSEAFF. Here the CDR3 DNA reads TGTGCCAGCAGCCTCGGGACTTCCGGAGGTAGTGAAGCTTTCTTT.